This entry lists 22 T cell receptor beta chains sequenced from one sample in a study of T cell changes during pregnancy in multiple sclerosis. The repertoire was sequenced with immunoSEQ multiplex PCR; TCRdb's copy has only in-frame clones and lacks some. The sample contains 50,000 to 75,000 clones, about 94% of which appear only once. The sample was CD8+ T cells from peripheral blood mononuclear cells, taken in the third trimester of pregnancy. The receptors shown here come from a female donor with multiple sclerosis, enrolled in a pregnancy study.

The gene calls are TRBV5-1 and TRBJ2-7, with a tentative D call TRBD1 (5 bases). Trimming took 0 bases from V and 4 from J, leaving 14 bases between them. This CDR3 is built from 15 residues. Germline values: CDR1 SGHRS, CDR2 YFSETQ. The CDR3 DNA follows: TGCGCCAGCAGCTTGGTTCTGGGGCCTACTTACGAGCAGTACTTC. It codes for CASSLVLGPTYEQYF.

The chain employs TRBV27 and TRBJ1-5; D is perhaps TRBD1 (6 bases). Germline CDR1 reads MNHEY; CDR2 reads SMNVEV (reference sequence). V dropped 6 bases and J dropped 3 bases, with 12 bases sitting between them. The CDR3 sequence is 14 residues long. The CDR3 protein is CASSPNRDNQPQHF. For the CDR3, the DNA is TGTGCCAGCAGCCCAAACAGGGACAATCAGCCCCAGCATTTT.

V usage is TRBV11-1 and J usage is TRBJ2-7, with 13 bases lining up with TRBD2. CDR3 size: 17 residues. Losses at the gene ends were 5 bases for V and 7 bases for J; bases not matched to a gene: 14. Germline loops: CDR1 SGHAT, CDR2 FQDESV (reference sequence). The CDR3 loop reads CASSRAGLAGLWGEQYF. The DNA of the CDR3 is TGTGCCAGCAGCCGTGCGGGACTAGCGGGACTTTGGGGGGAGCAGTACTTC.

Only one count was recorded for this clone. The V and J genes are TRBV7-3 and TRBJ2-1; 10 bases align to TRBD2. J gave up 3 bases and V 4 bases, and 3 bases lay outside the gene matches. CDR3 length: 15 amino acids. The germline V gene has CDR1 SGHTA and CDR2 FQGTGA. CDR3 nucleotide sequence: TGTGCCAGCAGCTCGTTAGCGGGAGGCTACAATGAGCAGTTCTTC. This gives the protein CASSSLAGGYNEQFF.

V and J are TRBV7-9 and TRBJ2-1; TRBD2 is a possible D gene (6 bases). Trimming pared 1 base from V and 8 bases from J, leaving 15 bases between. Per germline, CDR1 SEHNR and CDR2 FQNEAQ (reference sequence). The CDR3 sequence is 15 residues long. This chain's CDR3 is CASSLVGPSVDEQFF. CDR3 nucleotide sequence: TGTGCCAGCAGCTTAGTGGGGCCTAGCGTCGATGAGCAGTTCTTC.

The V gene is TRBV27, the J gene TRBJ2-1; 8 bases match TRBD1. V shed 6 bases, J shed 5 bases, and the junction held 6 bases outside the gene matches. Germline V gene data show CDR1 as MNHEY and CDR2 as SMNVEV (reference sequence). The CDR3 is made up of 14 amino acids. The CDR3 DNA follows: TGTGCCAGCAGCTACGGACAGGGAAACAATGAGCAGTTCTTC. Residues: CASSYGQGNNEQFF.

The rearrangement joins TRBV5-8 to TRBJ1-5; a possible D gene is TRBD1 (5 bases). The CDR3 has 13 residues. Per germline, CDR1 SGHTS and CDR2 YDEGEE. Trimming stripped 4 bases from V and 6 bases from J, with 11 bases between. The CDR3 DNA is TGTGCCAGCAGCCCGGGGGTGAGTCAGCCCCAGCATTTT. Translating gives CASSPGVSQPQHF.

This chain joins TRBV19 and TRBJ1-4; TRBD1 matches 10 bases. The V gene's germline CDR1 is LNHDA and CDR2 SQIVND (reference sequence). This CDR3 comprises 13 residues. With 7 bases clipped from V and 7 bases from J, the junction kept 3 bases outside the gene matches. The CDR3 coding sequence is TGTGCCAGTAAGGGACAGGGGATTGAAAAACTGTTTTTT. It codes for CASKGQGIEKLFF.

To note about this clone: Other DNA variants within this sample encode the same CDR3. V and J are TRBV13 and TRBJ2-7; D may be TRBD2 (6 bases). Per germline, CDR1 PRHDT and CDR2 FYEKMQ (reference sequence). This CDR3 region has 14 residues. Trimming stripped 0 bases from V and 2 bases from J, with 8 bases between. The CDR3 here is CASSLGPGAYEQYF. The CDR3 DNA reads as TGTGCCAGCAGCTTAGGGCCGGGGGCCTACGAGCAGTACTTC.

DNA for the CDR3: TGTGCCAGTAGTGTGGTGGGGGCCCACTATGGCTACACCTTC. This codes for CASSVVGAHYGYTF. This sequence joins TRBV19 and TRBJ1-2; D possibly corresponds to TRBD1 (6 bases). The CDR3 has 14 residues. V gave up 5 bases and J gave up 3 bases, with 13 bases separating them. The germline V gene has CDR1 LNHDA and CDR2 SQIVND (reference sequence).

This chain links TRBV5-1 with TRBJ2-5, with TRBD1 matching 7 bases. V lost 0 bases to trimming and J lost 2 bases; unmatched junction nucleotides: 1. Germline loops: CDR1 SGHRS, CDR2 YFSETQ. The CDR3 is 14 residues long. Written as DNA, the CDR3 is TGCGCCAGCAGCTTGGGGGACAGTCAAGAGACCCAGTACTTC. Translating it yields CASSLGDSQETQYF.

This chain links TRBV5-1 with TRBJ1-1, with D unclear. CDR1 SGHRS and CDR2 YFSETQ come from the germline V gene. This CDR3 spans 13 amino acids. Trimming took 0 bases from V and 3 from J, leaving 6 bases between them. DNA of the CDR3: TGCGCCAGCAGCTTGGCCGGGGACACTGAAGCTTTCTTT. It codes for CASSLAGDTEAFF. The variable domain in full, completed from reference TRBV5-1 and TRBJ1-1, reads KAGVTQTPRYLIKTRGQQVTLSCSPISGHRSVSWYQQTPGQGLQFLFEYFSETQRNKGNFPGRFSGRQFSNSRSEMNVSTLELGDSALYLCASSLAGDTEAFFGQGTRLTVV.

In DNA, the CDR3 is TGTGCCAGCAGTATACTTAGCGGGAGGGCCCTCGCCCACGAGCAGTACTTC. Amino acid sequence: CASSILSGRALAHEQYF. This chain uses TRBV27 with TRBJ2-7, with TRBD2 identical over 11 bases. After removal of 5 bases from V and 5 bases from J, the junction contained 14 bases not matched to a gene. This CDR3 is 17 amino acids long. The germline V gene encodes CDR1 MNHEY and CDR2 SMNVEV (reference sequence).

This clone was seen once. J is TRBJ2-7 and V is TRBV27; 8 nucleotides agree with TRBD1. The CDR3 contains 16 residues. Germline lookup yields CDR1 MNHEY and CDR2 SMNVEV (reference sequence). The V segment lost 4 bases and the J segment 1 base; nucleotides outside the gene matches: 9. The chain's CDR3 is CASSSDRGPTSYEQYF. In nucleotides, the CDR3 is TGTGCCAGCAGTTCAGACAGGGGCCCAACTTCCTACGAGCAGTACTTC.

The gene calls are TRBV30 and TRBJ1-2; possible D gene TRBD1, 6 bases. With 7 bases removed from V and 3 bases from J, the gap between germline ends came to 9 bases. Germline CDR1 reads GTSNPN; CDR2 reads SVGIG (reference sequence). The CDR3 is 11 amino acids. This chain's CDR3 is CALDSDYGYTF. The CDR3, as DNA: TGTGCCTTGGACAGTGACTATGGCTACACCTTC.

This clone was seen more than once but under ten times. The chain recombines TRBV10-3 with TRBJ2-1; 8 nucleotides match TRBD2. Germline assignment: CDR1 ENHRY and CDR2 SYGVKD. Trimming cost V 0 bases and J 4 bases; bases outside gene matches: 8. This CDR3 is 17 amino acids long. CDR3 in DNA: TGTGCCATCAGTGAGTCGATGGGGGCTAGCGGGTACAATGAGCAGTTCTTC. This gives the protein CAISESMGASGYNEQFF.

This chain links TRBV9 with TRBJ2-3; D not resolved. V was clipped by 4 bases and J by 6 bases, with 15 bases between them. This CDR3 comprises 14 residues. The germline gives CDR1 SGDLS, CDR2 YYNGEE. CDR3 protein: CASSHPFRPDTQYF. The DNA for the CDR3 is TGTGCCAGCAGCCATCCATTCAGGCCGGATACGCAGTATTTT. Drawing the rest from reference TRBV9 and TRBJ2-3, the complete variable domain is DSGVTQTPKHLITATGQRVTLRCSPRSGDLSVYWYQQSLDQGLQFLIQYYNGEERAKGNILERFSAQQFPDLHSELNLSSLELGDSALYFCASSHPFRPDTQYFGPGTRLTVL.

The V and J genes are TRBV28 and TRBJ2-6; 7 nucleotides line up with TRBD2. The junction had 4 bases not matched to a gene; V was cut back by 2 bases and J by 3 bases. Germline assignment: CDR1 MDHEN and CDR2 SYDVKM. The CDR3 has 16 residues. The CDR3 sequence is CASSLISGGGANVLTF. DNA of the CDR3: TGTGCCAGCAGTTTAATCTCGGGAGGTGGGGCCAACGTCCTGACTTTC.

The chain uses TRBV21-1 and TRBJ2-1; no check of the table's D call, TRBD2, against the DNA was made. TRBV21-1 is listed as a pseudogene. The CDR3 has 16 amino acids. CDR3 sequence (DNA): TGTGCCAGCAGCGCAGGAGCGGTATATTCCTACAATGAGCAGTTCTTC. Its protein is CASSAGAVYSYNEQFF.

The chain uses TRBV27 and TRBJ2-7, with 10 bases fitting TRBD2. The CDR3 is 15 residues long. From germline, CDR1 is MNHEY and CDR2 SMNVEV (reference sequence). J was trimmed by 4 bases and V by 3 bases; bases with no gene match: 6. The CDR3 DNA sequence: TGTGCCAGCAGTTTCGTTGCTAGCGGGAGTTACGAGCAGTACTTC. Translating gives CASSFVASGSYEQYF.

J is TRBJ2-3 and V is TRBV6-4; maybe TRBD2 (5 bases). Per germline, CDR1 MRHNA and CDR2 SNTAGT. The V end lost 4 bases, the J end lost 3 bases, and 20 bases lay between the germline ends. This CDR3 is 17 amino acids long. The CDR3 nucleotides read TGTGCCAGCAGTGCAAACTTCCTAGCAGCAAAAACAGATACGCAGTATTTT. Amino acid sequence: CASSANFLAAKTDTQYF.

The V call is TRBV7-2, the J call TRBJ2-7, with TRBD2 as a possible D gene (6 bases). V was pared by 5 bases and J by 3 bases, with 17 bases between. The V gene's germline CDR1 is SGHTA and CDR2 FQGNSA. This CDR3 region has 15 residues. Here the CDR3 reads CASSPGTSRNYEQYF. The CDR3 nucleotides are TGTGCCAGCAGCCCGGGTACTAGCCGCAACTACGAGCAGTACTTC.